Each of the 13 T cell receptor beta chains below was sequenced from the same sample in a study of cytomegalovirus exposure and HLA in healthy donors. 60 Vbeta and 13 Jbeta primers were used in PCR. Using immunoSEQ multiplex PCR, the repertoire was profiled, and TCRdb retains in-frame clones only, with some absent. This repertoire shows 150,000 to 200,000 clones, roughly 80% found once; its top ten account for about 0.26%. Sequenced sample: PBMCs. All receptors derive from a boy aged 5-17 years in good health and CMV-seronegative.

The genes are TRBV7-9 and TRBJ1-5, with 7 bases lining up with TRBD1. This CDR3 comprises 16 residues. Germline V gene sequence: CDR1 SEHNR, CDR2 FQNEAQ (reference sequence). J gave up 3 bases and V 1 base, and 6 bases lay outside the gene matches. For the CDR3, the DNA is TGTGCCAGCAGCTTAGTCGGGCAGGGGGTCAATCAGCCCCAGCATTTT. Encoded protein: CASSLVGQGVNQPQHF. Full variable domain (outside the CDR3, taken from reference TRBV7-9 and TRBJ1-5): DTGVSQNPRHKITKRGQNVTFRCDPISEHNRLYWYRQTLGQGPEFLTYFQNEAQLEKSRLLSDRFSAERPKGSFSTLEIQRTEQGDSAMYLCASSLVGQGVNQPQHFGDGTRLSIL.

The chain has TRBV2 and TRBJ2-7, with D possibly matching TRBD1 (5 bases). The length of the CDR3 is 14 residues. Trimming stripped 4 bases from V and 2 bases from J, with 12 bases between. Per the germline V gene, CDR1 is SNHLY and CDR2 is FYNNEI. The CDR3 DNA reads as TGTGCCAGCAGTGTAATTCGACAGACCTACGAGCAGTACTTC. It yields the protein CASSVIRQTYEQYF.

The chain recombines TRBV4-1 with TRBJ2-3; 9 nucleotides match TRBD2. The CDR3 consists of 18 residues. Losses at the gene ends were 4 bases for V and 6 bases for J; bases not matched to a gene: 17. Germline V gene data show CDR1 as MGHRA and CDR2 as YSYEKL. CDR3 loop: CASSRSWASGDGGDTQYF. The CDR3 DNA is TGCGCCAGCAGCCGTTCGTGGGCTAGCGGGGACGGGGGGGATACGCAGTATTTT.

The chain links TRBV25-1 to TRBJ2-7; tentatively, D is TRBD2 (7 bases). CDR1 and CDR2 from the germline V gene are MGHDK and SYGVNS. The CDR3 sequence is 11 residues long. V was shortened by 8 bases and J by 6 bases, with 11 bases between the two germline ends. CDR3 DNA sequence: TGTGCCAGCTGGGGGGGGCGCGAGCAGTACTTC. It encodes CASWGGREQYF.

The rearrangement links TRBV18 to TRBJ2-7; 9 bases align to TRBD2. Germline CDR1 is KGHSH and CDR2 is LQKENI. The CDR3 is made up of 14 amino acids. V lost 5 bases to trimming and J lost 6 bases; unmatched junction nucleotides: 8. The CDR3 reads CASSAGGLGPEQYF. CDR3 bases: TGTGCCAGCTCAGCGGGGGGGCTCGGGCCCGAGCAGTACTTC.

On this clone itself: The sample carries other DNA sequences with the same CDR3. This rearrangement joins TRBV7-9 to TRBJ1-2, with 9 bases identical to TRBD1. J gave up 7 bases and V 3 bases, and 0 bases lay outside the gene matches. Per germline, CDR1 SEHNR and CDR2 FQNEAQ (reference sequence). This CDR3 is built from 12 residues. In nucleotides, the CDR3 is TGTGCCAGCAGCTTGGACAGGGGTGGCTACACCTTC. Translated: CASSLDRGGYTF.

CDR3 sequence (DNA): TGTGCCAGCACCCAGTTCGGACTAGCGGGCAGATACGAGCAGTACTTC. It encodes CASTQFGLAGRYEQYF. This chain connects TRBV28 to TRBJ2-7; 11 nucleotides align to TRBD2. The CDR3 contains 16 residues. The ends lost 7 bases at V and 4 bases at J; junction bases unmatched: 12. CDR1 MDHEN and CDR2 SYDVKM come from the germline V gene.

The rearrangement uses TRBV7-8 and TRBJ1-2; D gene ambiguous. Germline CDR1 is SGHVS and CDR2 is FQNEAQ. This CDR3 has 13 amino acids. The V end was cut by 5 bases, the J end by 2 bases, with 9 bases between. The CDR3 DNA reads as TGTGCCAGCAGCGACCGCAGGAACTATGGCTACACCTTC. This sequence encodes CASSDRRNYGYTF.

The V gene is TRBV21-1, the J gene TRBJ1-5; the DNA was not used to check the table's D call, TRBD1. TRBV21-1 is shown as a pseudogene. The CDR3 consists of 13 residues. CDR3 DNA: TGTGCCAGCAGCAAGGGACAGGGTCAGCCCCAGCATTTT. It encodes CASSKGQGQPQHF.

This clone occurred once. The chain combines TRBV13 with TRBJ1-6; D may be TRBD1 (5 bases). The germline CDR1 and CDR2 sequences are PRHDT and FYEKMQ (reference sequence). The CDR3 runs to 14 residues. Between the trimmed V and J ends, which lost 8 bases and 4 bases, there was a span of 12 bases. CDR3 loop: CASSEGPYNSPLHF. DNA for the CDR3: TGTGCCAGCTCGGAGGGGCCTTATAATTCACCCCTCCACTTT.

The V call is TRBV27, the J call TRBJ1-2, with D perhaps TRBD1 (5 bases). The germline V gene has CDR1 MNHEY and CDR2 SMNVEV (reference sequence). The CDR3 extends over 14 amino acids. The V gene lost 4 bases and the J gene lost 4 bases, with 13 bases spanning the gap. CDR3: CASSSGRGPYGYTF. Here the CDR3 DNA reads TGTGCCAGCAGTTCCGGGCGGGGCCCCTATGGCTACACCTTC.

This CDR3 reads CASSEGGGKGGTDTQYF. CDR3 sequence (DNA): TGTGCCAGCAGTGAGGGCGGCGGGAAAGGTGGCACAGATACGCAGTATTTT. The V call is TRBV2, the J call TRBJ2-3; weak D call: TRBD2 (6 bases). Trimming left V 3 bases short and J 1 base short, with 17 bases between. This CDR3 is 17 amino acids long. Germline loops: CDR1 SNHLY, CDR2 FYNNEI.

J is TRBJ1-5 and V is TRBV7-3, with a weak D call TRBD1 (6 bases). Between the trimmed V and J ends, which lost 2 bases and 6 bases, there was a span of 14 bases. The CDR3 loop spans 15 amino acids. Looked up from germline, CDR1 is SGHTA and CDR2 is FQGTGA. DNA for the CDR3: TGTGCCAGCAGCTTACGGTACCAGGGGACTCAGCCCCAGCATTTT. As protein: CASSLRYQGTQPQHF.